Sequencing of this TCR beta chain was carried out in a study of blood T cell repertoires in COVID-19. Study-wide background: Italy, Spain and the United States were the sources of the convalescent and acute COVID-19 samples. T cells, B-cell-depleted T cells, or PBMCs supplied cDNA or gDNA.

Per the authors' pipeline: Cell counts per sample came from amplifying reference gene primers. The method was immunoSEQ multiplex PCR; TCRdb's version includes in-frame clones alone and lacks a portion of them. V and J calls and clone size are copied from that table; D and trimming were computed from the DNA. The sample records approximately 60,000 clones, about nine tenths being singletons. The CDR3 is 15 residues long. V shed 3 bases and J 1 base; nucleotides not matched to a gene: 3. Germline values: CDR1 SGHRS, CDR2 YFSETQ. The sequence was obtained from a middle-aged man with active COVID-19. The specimen sequenced was peripheral blood. The rearrangement joins TRBV5-1 to TRBJ2-2; 7 bases agree with TRBD2. The CDR3 protein is CASSYLAGNTGELFF. The DNA of the CDR3 is TGCGCCAGCAGCTATTTAGCGGGGAACACCGGGGAGCTGTTTTTT.